A single sample is the source of the 21 T cell receptor beta chains below, sequenced in a study of T cell clusters in autoimmune cytopenias (dated by TCRdb to about 2019). TCRdb names Illumina MiSeq as the instrument used. To amplify TRB rearrangements, a touch-down multiplex PCR protocol was run with the TRB-A and TRB-B primer pools combined in a single tube. The reads underwent TCRdb reprocessing, giving one record for each CDR3 protein sequence and no DNA. The sample's table lists a count of about 3,000 distinct CDR3 sequences. The biggest ten clones account for around 20% of the sample. Per sample, about 250 ng of peripheral blood genomic DNA, 30,000 to 40,000 genome equivalents, was used for TRB amplification. The sequenced sample consisted of peripheral blood. The receptors were gathered from a human donor with an autoimmune cytopenia, with autoimmune hepatitis or in good health (not recorded which).

This clonotype is labeled medium-sized based on frequency. The chain recombines TRBV6-6 with TRBJ1-6; as DNA is missing, the TRBD1 call by TCRdb cannot be tested. CDR1 is MNHNY, CDR2 SVGAGI, per germline (reference sequence). This CDR3 spans 13 amino acids. The CDR3 protein is CASIRQENSPLHF.

The chain employs TRBV7-2 and TRBJ1-5. CDR1 SGHTA and CDR2 FQGNSA come from the germline V gene. The CDR3 is 16 amino acids. CDR3 amino acids: CASSPKAGPPNQPQHF.

The chain uses TRBV5-8 and TRBJ2-3; the D call of TRBD2 rests on TCRdb alone, since no DNA is present to check it. The CDR3 length is 15 residues. Germline CDR1 and CDR2: SGHTS and YDEGEE. This CDR3 is CASSLGGSSTDTQYF.

V is TRBV2 and J is TRBJ2-5; TCRdb returns TRBD2, unconfirmable since there is no DNA. CDR3 size: 13 residues. The germline gives CDR1 SNHLY, CDR2 FYNNEI. The CDR3 loop reads CASGTSGMETQYF. Full variable domain (outside the CDR3, taken from reference TRBV2 and TRBJ2-5): EPEVTQTPSHQVTQMGQEVILRCVPISNHLYFYWYRQILGQKVEFLVSFYNNEISEKSEIFDDQFSVERPDGSNFTLKIRSTKLEDSAMYFCASGTSGMETQYFGPGTRLLVL.

This clonotype shows up as medium-sized by frequency. The rearrangement uses TRBV6-5 and TRBJ2-5. This CDR3 has 13 amino acids. CDR1 and CDR2 (germline): MNHEY, SVGAGI. The CDR3 reads CASSYFPAETQYF.

The chain uses TRBV11-2 and TRBJ2-2. The CDR3 spans 16 residues. Germline V gene sequence: CDR1 SGHAT, CDR2 FQNNGV. This chain's CDR3 is CASSARTLANTGELFF.

This clonotype ranks as medium-sized in terms of frequency. J is TRBJ1-4 and V is TRBV6-5; TCRdb names TRBD1, which stays unverified in the absence of DNA. Germline V gene lookup returns CDR1 MNHEY and CDR2 SVGAGI. The CDR3 sequence is 14 residues long. CDR3 region: CASRDTGGGEKLFF.

This clonotype shows up as medium-sized by frequency. J is TRBJ2-5 and V is TRBV7-9; the TCRdb call, TRBD2, lacks DNA for checking. This CDR3 comprises 17 residues. CDR1 and CDR2 (germline): SEHNR, FQNEAQ (reference sequence). The CDR3 is CASSGLRERGGRETQYF.

This clonotype is identified as medium-sized from frequency. The chain has TRBV27 and TRBJ1-5. CDR3 size: 13 residues. In germline, CDR1 is MNHEY, CDR2 SMNVEV (reference sequence). CDR3: CASSSSWDQPQHF.

The chain has TRBV21-1 and TRBJ2-7; the D call of TRBD1 rests on TCRdb alone, since no DNA is present to check it. TRBV21-1 is an annotated pseudogene. This CDR3 has 14 residues. CDR3: CASSEPGHGGEQYF.

This clonotype is called medium-sized based on its frequency. This sequence joins TRBV30 and TRBJ2-1. In germline, CDR1 is GTSNPN, CDR2 SVGIG (reference sequence). CDR3 length: 12 amino acids. This CDR3 reads CAWSPQGREQFF. The full variable domain, its missing parts supplied by reference TRBV30 and TRBJ2-1, is SQTIHQWPATLVQPVGSPLSLECTVEGTSNPNLYWYRQAAGRGLQLLFYSVGIGQISSEVPQNLSASRPQDRQFILSSKKLLLSDSGFYLCAWSPQGREQFFGPGTRLTVL.

This sequence joins TRBV29-1 and TRBJ2-7; TCRdb gives TRBD1 as the D gene, but with no DNA this cannot be confirmed. CDR1 is SQVTM, CDR2 ANQGSEA, per germline. The CDR3 is 13 residues long. Here the CDR3 reads CSVDTGGEYEQYF.

This chain connects TRBV28 to TRBJ1-3. CDR1 and CDR2 (germline): MDHEN, SYDVKM. CDR3 length equals 13 residues. The CDR3 loop reads CASSLSQGNTIYF.

The chain employs TRBV11-2 and TRBJ1-5; lacking DNA, the TRBD1 call made by TCRdb goes unchecked. CDR1 and CDR2 from the germline V gene are SGHAT and FQNNGV. The CDR3 extends over 15 amino acids. The chain's CDR3 is CASSTGQGGFQPQHF.

This clonotype is labeled medium-sized based on frequency. The V gene is TRBV18, the J gene TRBJ2-1; absent DNA, TCRdb's TRBD2 call cannot be checked. The CDR3 is 15 amino acids. Germline V CDR1 and CDR2: KGHSH, LQKENI. The CDR3 here is CASSPVAGAHNEQFF.

This clonotype is classed as medium-sized by frequency. This rearrangement joins TRBV5-4 to TRBJ1-1; TCRdb designates TRBD1, a call that cannot be tested without DNA. The CDR3 totals 14 residues. The germline gives CDR1 SGHNT, CDR2 YYREEE (reference sequence). The CDR3 reads CASSPTGVGTEAFF.

This clonotype is called medium-sized based on its frequency. The chain uses TRBV20-1 and TRBJ1-2; there is no DNA to check the TCRdb D call of TRBD1. The CDR3 contains 13 residues. Germline V gene lookup returns CDR1 DFQATT and CDR2 SNEGSKA (reference sequence). CDR3 protein: CSARDTTGVGYTF.

The chain is built from TRBV7-2 and TRBJ1-2; the D call from TCRdb, TRBD1, cannot be confirmed without DNA. The CDR3 runs 14 residues. Germline assignment: CDR1 SGHTA and CDR2 FQGNSA. The CDR3 here is CASSLPQGAHGYTF.

This clonotype is labeled medium-sized based on frequency. This sequence joins TRBV18 and TRBJ2-5; with no DNA, the TCRdb D assignment of TRBD1 cannot be verified. The CDR3 loop spans 14 amino acids. Looked up from germline, CDR1 is KGHSH and CDR2 is LQKENI. The CDR3: CASSLGQVQETQYF.

Frequency places this clonotype as medium-sized. The V gene is TRBV11-2, the J gene TRBJ1-4. The CDR3 is 14 residues long. The germline CDR1 and CDR2 sequences are SGHAT and FQNNGV. The CDR3 is CASSLGAAGEKLFF.

The V gene is TRBV10-1, the J gene TRBJ1-1; TCRdb proposes TRBD1, but this gene call is untestable without DNA. This CDR3 spans 14 amino acids. Germline V gene lookup returns CDR1 WNHNN and CDR2 SYGVQD (reference sequence). CDR3 region: CASSESWGHTEAFF.